Each of the 25 T cell receptor beta chains below was sequenced from the same sample in a study of technical replicates of blood from a few donors. Assay used: immunoSEQ multiplex PCR; TCRdb lists only in-frame clones, some missing. The profile covers 65,000 to 95,000 clones, with just over 90% appearing a single time and 0.27% taken by the ten largest. Material for sequencing was T cells isolated from PBMCs. The receptors originated from a human donor in good health.

The chain is built from TRBV7-8 and TRBJ2-3; D uncertain. The V end was cut by 5 bases, the J end by 4 bases, with 4 bases between. This CDR3 spans 11 amino acids. Germline CDR1 and CDR2: SGHVS and FQNEAQ. This CDR3 reads CASSPADTQYF. CDR3 in DNA: TGTGCCAGCAGCCCAGCAGATACGCAGTATTTT.

This rearrangement joins TRBV9 to TRBJ2-1; 10 nucleotides agree with TRBD1. This CDR3 region has 16 residues. J was trimmed by 8 bases and V by 0 bases; bases with no gene match: 8. From germline, CDR1 is SGDLS and CDR2 YYNGEE. CDR3 DNA sequence: TGTGCCAGCAGCGTAGCTCCGGGACAGGGGTCTCATGAGCAGTTCTTC. Translation: CASSVAPGQGSHEQFF. The full variable domain, completed using reference TRBV9 and TRBJ2-1, is DSGVTQTPKHLITATGQRVTLRCSPRSGDLSVYWYQQSLDQGLQFLIQYYNGEERAKGNILERFSAQQFPDLHSELNLSSLELGDSALYFCASSVAPGQGSHEQFFGPGTRLTVL.

The CDR3 DNA reads TGTGCCAGCAGCTTATTAAGGGGGCCCAACGAGCAGTACTTC. Translating it yields CASSLLRGPNEQYF. This chain links TRBV11-2 with TRBJ2-7; TRBD1 matches 7 bases. Germline CDR1 is SGHAT and CDR2 is FQNNGV. The CDR3 runs to 14 residues. Trimming at V came to 2 bases and at J to 5 bases, leaving 6 bases not matched to a gene. Complete variable domain (other parts from reference TRBV11-2 and TRBJ2-7): EAGVAQSPRYKIIEKRQSVAFWCNPISGHATLYWYQQILGQGPKLLIQFQNNGVVDDSQLPKDRFSAERLKGVDSTLKIQPAKLEDSAVYLCASSLLRGPNEQYFGPGTRLTVT.

The chain employs TRBV7-9 and TRBJ2-7; D perhaps matches TRBD2 (6 bases). CDR1 and CDR2 (germline): SEHNR, FQNEAQ (reference sequence). Between the trimmed V and J ends, which lost 6 bases and 4 bases, there was a span of 10 bases. There are 12 residues in the CDR3. This CDR3 reads CASRAGSYEQYF. CDR3 sequence (DNA): TGTGCCAGCAGAGCGGGTTCGTACGAGCAGTACTTC.

The rearrangement joins TRBV19 to TRBJ2-7; possibly TRBD1 for D (6 bases). CDR1 and CDR2 from the germline V gene are LNHDA and SQIVND (reference sequence). The V end lost 6 bases, the J end lost 6 bases, and 15 bases lay between the germline ends. This CDR3 has 13 amino acids. CDR3 nucleotides: TGTGCCAGTAGGGACAGTGTATCGGCCGAGCAGTACTTC. Translating it yields CASRDSVSAEQYF.

This sequence joins TRBV7-2 and TRBJ2-7, with 9 bases identical to TRBD2. V was pared by 5 bases and J by 7 bases, with 12 bases of the junction left unmatched. CDR3 length: 15 amino acids. The V gene's germline CDR1 is SGHTA and CDR2 FQGNSA. CDR3 DNA sequence: TGTGCCAGCAGCCCTGGGCTAGCGGGAATGGGGGAGCAGTACTTC. Its protein is CASSPGLAGMGEQYF.

This rearrangement joins TRBV10-2 to TRBJ2-5; TRBD1 matches at 7 bases. V trimming: 7 bases; J trimming: 1 base; junction bases outside the gene matches: 15. CDR1 is WSHSY and CDR2 is SAAADI in the germline V gene. CDR3 length equals 17 residues. CDR3 sequence (DNA): TGCGCCAGCACCCGGGGTCTCAGGGGGAACTTCCAAGAGACCCAGTACTTC. Translated: CASTRGLRGNFQETQYF.

The chain couples TRBV7-9 to TRBJ2-5, with 11 bases aligning to TRBD1. This CDR3 is built from 18 residues. Germline V CDR1 and CDR2: SEHNR, FQNEAQ (reference sequence). V shed 5 bases and J 5 bases; nucleotides not matched to a gene: 16. The CDR3 sequence: CASSRTSGTGGFRETQYF. CDR3 nucleotides: TGTGCCAGCAGCCGGACCTCCGGGACAGGGGGATTTAGGGAGACCCAGTACTTC.

This chain connects TRBV5-6 to TRBJ2-5; 8 bases align to TRBD2. V shed 1 base and J 5 bases; nucleotides not matched to a gene: 13. The CDR3 extends over 17 amino acids. In germline, CDR1 is SGHDT, CDR2 YYEEEE. The CDR3 DNA reads TGTGCCAGCAGCTTGTTAGGGAGTCCAGGCGGGAGGGAGACCCAGTACTTC. Translating gives CASSLLGSPGGRETQYF.

The chain combines TRBV6-1 with TRBJ2-7, with 9 bases identical to TRBD2. This CDR3 spans 14 amino acids. V dropped 6 bases and J dropped 2; count of bases not matched to a gene: 5. Germline V gene sequence: CDR1 MNHNS, CDR2 SASEGT. This CDR3 reads CASRDSGRTYEQYF. CDR3 DNA: TGTGCCAGCAGAGATAGCGGGAGAACCTACGAGCAGTACTTC.

A few counts support this clone. One end of the junction fails to match germline, which may point to a read error. The chain has TRBV19 and TRBJ1-1; D unresolved. Germline V gives CDR1 LNHDA, CDR2 SQIVND (reference sequence). There are 11 residues in the CDR3. The CDR3 DNA reads as TGTGCCAGTAGTCCAAACATTGAAGCTTTCTTT. Translation: CASSPNIEAFF.

The chain carries TRBV27 and TRBJ2-3, with D tentatively TRBD1 (6 bases). With 5 bases removed from V and 4 bases from J, the gap between germline ends came to 19 bases. This CDR3 is built from 16 residues. In germline, CDR1 is MNHEY, CDR2 SMNVEV (reference sequence). CDR3 DNA: TGTGCCAGCAGTGCTATTGGGGGCCTTATGCCAGATACGCAGTATTTT. Protein sequence: CASSAIGGLMPDTQYF.

J is TRBJ1-1 and V is TRBV6-6; D uncertain. Trimming took 5 bases from V and 4 from J, leaving 11 bases between them. In germline, CDR1 is MNHNY, CDR2 SVGAGI (reference sequence). The CDR3 is 13 amino acids. The DNA for the CDR3 is TGTGCCAGCAGTCACCGACTGACCACTGAAGCTTTCTTT. This sequence encodes CASSHRLTTEAFF.

In its sample, this clone was seen once. V and J are TRBV7-8 and TRBJ1-1, with TRBD1 as a possible D gene (5 bases). Deletions cut 6 bases from V and 0 bases from J, with 14 bases between. CDR1 SGHVS and CDR2 FQNEAQ come from the germline V gene. This CDR3 contains 15 residues. The CDR3 reads CASRLTASMNTEAFF. The DNA of the CDR3 is TGTGCCAGCAGATTGACAGCCTCCATGAACACTGAAGCTTTCTTT.

The chain joins TRBV10-1 to TRBJ2-1, with 9 bases lining up with TRBD2. Germline values: CDR1 WNHNN, CDR2 SYGVQD (reference sequence). V shed 8 bases, J shed 1 base, and the junction held 9 bases outside the gene matches. The CDR3 is 16 amino acids. The CDR3 sequence: CASYRPAGGSYNEQFF. CDR3 nucleotides: TGCGCCAGCTATCGTCCAGCGGGGGGTTCCTACAATGAGCAGTTCTTC.

The J gene is TRBJ2-2, the V gene TRBV2; 7 positions match TRBD1. CDR1 and CDR2 from the germline V gene are SNHLY and FYNNEI. The CDR3 spans 15 residues. The trim removed 6 bases at V and 2 bases at J, leaving 6 bases unmatched. CDR3 region: CASSVGTANTGELFF. The CDR3, as DNA: TGTGCCAGCAGCGTAGGGACAGCCAACACCGGGGAGCTGTTTTTT. Together with reference TRBV2 and TRBJ2-2, the CDR3 gives the full variable domain: EPEVTQTPSHQVTQMGQEVILRCVPISNHLYFYWYRQILGQKVEFLVSFYNNEISEKSEIFDDQFSVERPDGSNFTLKIRSTKLEDSAMYFCASSVGTANTGELFFGEGSRLTVL.

This rearrangement joins TRBV27 to TRBJ2-1; a possible D gene is TRBD2 (5 bases). Trimming shortened V by 4 bases and J by 9 bases, and 16 bases separated the two germline ends. Germline lookup yields CDR1 MNHEY and CDR2 SMNVEV (reference sequence). The CDR3 spans 14 residues. CDR3 sequence reads: CASSYRGTGTEQFF. The CDR3 DNA sequence: TGTGCCAGCAGTTATCGGGGTACGGGTACTGAGCAGTTCTTC.

The chain joins TRBV29-1 to TRBJ1-2, with 9 bases that match TRBD1. The germline V gene encodes CDR1 SQVTM and CDR2 ANQGSEA. This CDR3 is built from 15 residues. Losses at the gene ends were 7 bases for V and 4 bases for J; bases not matched to a gene: 13. DNA of the CDR3: TGCAGCGCCCATACAGGGGGCGCGAGCGGCTATGGCTACACCTTC. This sequence encodes CSAHTGGASGYGYTF.

The rearrangement uses TRBV11-2 and TRBJ2-7, with D perhaps matching TRBD2 (5 bases). CDR1 is SGHAT and CDR2 is FQNNGV in the germline V gene. This CDR3 comprises 15 residues. The V end lost 2 bases, the J end lost 7 bases, and 18 bases lay between the germline ends. The CDR3 bases are TGTGCCAGCAGCTTACGTGTTCAGGCGGCGGGTGAGCAGTACTTC. Protein: CASSLRVQAAGEQYF.

The CDR3 reads CASSLLGTINEQFF. The CDR3 nucleotides read TGTGCCAGCAGCTTGCTGGGGACTATCAATGAGCAGTTCTTC. The rearrangement uses TRBV5-4 and TRBJ2-1; 7 bases are a match to TRBD2. This CDR3 spans 14 amino acids. Germline CDR1 is SGHNT and CDR2 is YYREEE (reference sequence). V shed 1 base, J shed 6 bases, and the junction held 4 bases outside the gene matches.

The rearrangement uses TRBV27 and TRBJ1-5; no reliable D call. The V end was cut by 3 bases, the J end by 11 bases, with 20 bases between. The CDR3 contains 15 residues. The germline V gene has CDR1 MNHEY and CDR2 SMNVEV (reference sequence). CDR3: CASSFLPSPTQSQHF. In DNA, the CDR3 is TGTGCCAGCAGTTTTTTGCCCTCACCAACACAGTCCCAGCATTTT.

CDR3 in amino acids: CASSEREDQPQHF. Written as DNA, the CDR3 is TGTGCCAGCAGTGAGAGGGAAGATCAGCCCCAGCATTTT. V is TRBV6-1 and J is TRBJ1-5; D uncertain. Deletions cut 3 bases from V and 5 bases from J, with 8 bases between. Germline-derived CDR1 and CDR2 are MNHNS and SASEGT. This CDR3 spans 13 amino acids.

The chain employs TRBV6-5 and TRBJ2-7; 9 nucleotides agree with TRBD1. With 5 bases clipped from V and 4 bases from J, the junction kept 6 bases outside the gene matches. The CDR3 loop spans 14 amino acids. The V gene's germline CDR1 is MNHEY and CDR2 SVGAGI. The DNA for the CDR3 is TGTGCCAGCAGTCCCGGACAGGGGTGGTACGAGCAGTACTTC. Protein sequence: CASSPGQGWYEQYF.

The chain employs TRBV2 and TRBJ1-6, with no clear D. Trimming took off 4 bases at V and 6 bases at J, with 19 bases between the two ends. CDR1 and CDR2 from the germline V gene are SNHLY and FYNNEI. The CDR3 length is 17 residues. CDR3 protein: CASSGSSGTRLNSPLHF. The CDR3 DNA follows: TGTGCCAGCAGTGGTAGTTCCGGTACCCGACTTAATTCACCCCTCCACTTT. The variable domain in full, completed from reference TRBV2 and TRBJ1-6, reads EPEVTQTPSHQVTQMGQEVILRCVPISNHLYFYWYRQILGQKVEFLVSFYNNEISEKSEIFDDQFSVERPDGSNFTLKIRSTKLEDSAMYFCASSGSSGTRLNSPLHFGNGTRLTVT.

This chain connects TRBV27 to TRBJ1-5; the D is unclear. V was clipped by 5 bases and J by 0 bases, with 8 bases between them. Germline loops: CDR1 MNHEY, CDR2 SMNVEV (reference sequence). The CDR3 has 14 amino acids. The DNA for the CDR3 is TGTGCCAGCAGTGCCAGGAATAGCAATCAGCCCCAGCATTTT. Amino acid sequence: CASSARNSNQPQHF.